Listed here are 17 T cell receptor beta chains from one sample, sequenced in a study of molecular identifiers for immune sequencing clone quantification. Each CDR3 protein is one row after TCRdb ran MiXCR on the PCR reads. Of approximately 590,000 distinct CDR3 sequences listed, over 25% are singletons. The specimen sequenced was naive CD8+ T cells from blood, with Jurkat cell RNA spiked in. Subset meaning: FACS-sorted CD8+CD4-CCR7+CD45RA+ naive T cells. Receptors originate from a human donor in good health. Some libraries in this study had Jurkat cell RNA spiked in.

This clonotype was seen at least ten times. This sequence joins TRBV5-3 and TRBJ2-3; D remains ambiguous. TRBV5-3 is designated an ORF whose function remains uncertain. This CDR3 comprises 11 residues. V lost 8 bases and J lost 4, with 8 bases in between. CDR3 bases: TGTGCCAGTATAGCCTCAGATACGCAGTATTTT. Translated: CASIASDTQYF.

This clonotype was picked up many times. The CDR3 here is CASKGNQETQYF. CDR3 in DNA: TGTGCCAGCAAGGGTAACCAAGAGACCCAGTACTTC. The V call is TRBV12-3 or TRBV12-4, the J call TRBJ2-5, with D hard to call. V shed 7 bases and J shed 0 bases, with 6 bases lying between them. The CDR3 covers 12 residues.

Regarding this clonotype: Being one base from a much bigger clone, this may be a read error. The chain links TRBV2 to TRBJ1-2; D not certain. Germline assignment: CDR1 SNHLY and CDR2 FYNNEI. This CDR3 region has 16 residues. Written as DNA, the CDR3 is TGTGCCAGCCGTGAAGCGGGGTATACAGCTAACTATGGCTACACCTTC. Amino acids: CASREAGYTANYGYTF.

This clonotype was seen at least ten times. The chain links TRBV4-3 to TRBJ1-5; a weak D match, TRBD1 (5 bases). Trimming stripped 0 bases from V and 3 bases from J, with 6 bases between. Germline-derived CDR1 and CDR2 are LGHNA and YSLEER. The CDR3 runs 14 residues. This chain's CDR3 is CASSQDRVNQPQHF. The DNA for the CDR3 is TGCGCCAGCAGCCAAGACAGGGTCAATCAGCCCCAGCATTTT.

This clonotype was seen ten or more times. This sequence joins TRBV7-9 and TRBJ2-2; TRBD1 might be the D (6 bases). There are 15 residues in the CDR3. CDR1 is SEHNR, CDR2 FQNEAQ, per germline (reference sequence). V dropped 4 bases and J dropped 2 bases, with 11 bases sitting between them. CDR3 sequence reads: CASSWWTDNTGELFF. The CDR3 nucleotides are TGTGCCAGCAGCTGGTGGACAGATAACACCGGGGAGCTGTTTTTT.

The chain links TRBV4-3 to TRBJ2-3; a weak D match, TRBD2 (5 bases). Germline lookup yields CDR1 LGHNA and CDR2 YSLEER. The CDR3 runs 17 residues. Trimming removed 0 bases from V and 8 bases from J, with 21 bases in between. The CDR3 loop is CASSQDAWETIWGTQYF. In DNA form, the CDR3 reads TGCGCCAGCAGCCAAGACGCTTGGGAGACGATTTGGGGTACGCAGTATTTT.

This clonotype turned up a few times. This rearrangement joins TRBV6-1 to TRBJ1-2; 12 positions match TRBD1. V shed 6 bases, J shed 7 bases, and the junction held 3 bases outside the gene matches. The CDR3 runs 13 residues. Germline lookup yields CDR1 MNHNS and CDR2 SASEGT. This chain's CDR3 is CASRGQGARGYTF. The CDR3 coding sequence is TGTGCCAGCAGGGGACAGGGGGCTCGTGGCTACACCTTC.

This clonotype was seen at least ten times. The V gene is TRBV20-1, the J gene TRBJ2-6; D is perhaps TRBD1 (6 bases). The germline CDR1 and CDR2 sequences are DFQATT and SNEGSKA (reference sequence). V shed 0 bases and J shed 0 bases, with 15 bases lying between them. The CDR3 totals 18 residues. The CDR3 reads CSARDRGVVSSGANVLTF. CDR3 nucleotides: TGCAGTGCTAGAGACAGGGGCGTTGTCTCCTCTGGGGCCAACGTCCTGACTTTC.

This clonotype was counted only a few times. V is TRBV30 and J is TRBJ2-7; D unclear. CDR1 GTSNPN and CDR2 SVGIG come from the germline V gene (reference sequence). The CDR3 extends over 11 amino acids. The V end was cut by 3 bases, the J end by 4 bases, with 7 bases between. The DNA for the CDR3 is TGTGCCTGGAGAGGCGGTTACGAGCAGTACTTC. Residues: CAWRGGYEQYF. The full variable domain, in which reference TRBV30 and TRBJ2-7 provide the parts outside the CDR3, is SQTIHQWPATLVQPVGSPLSLECTVEGTSNPNLYWYRQAAGRGLQLLFYSVGIGQISSEVPQNLSASRPQDRQFILSSKKLLLSDSGFYLCAWRGGYEQYFGPGTRLTVT.

The CDR3 DNA reads as TGTGCCAGTAGTGCGGCGAACACCGGGGAGCTGTTTTTT. Encoded protein: CASSAANTGELFF. The chain has TRBV19 and TRBJ2-2; no definite D call. The CDR3 covers 13 residues. V lost 5 bases, J lost 0 bases, and 4 bases lay in between. CDR1 is LNHDA, CDR2 SQIVND, per germline (reference sequence).

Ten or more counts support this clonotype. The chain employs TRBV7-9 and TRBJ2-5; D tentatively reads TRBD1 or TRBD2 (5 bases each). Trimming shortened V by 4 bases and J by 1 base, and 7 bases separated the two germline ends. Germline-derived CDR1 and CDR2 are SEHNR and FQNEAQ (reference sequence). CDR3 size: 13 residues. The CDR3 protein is CASSSGAQETQYF. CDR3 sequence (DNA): TGTGCCAGCAGCTCCGGGGCCCAAGAGACCCAGTACTTC.

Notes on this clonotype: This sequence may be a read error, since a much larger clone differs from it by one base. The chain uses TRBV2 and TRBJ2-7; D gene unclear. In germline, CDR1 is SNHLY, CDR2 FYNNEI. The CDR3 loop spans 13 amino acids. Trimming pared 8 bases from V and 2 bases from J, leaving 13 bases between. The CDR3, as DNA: TGTGCCAGCTGTGTTCCGGTGCCCTACGAGCAGTACTTC. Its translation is CASCVPVPYEQYF.

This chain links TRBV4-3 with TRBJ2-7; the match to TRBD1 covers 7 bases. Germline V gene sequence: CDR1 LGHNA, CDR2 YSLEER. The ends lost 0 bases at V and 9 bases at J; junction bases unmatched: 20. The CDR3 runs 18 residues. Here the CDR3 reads CASSQERRQGLLSPGQYF. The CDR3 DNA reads TGCGCCAGCAGCCAAGAACGGAGACAGGGCCTCCTTAGCCCCGGGCAGTACTTC.

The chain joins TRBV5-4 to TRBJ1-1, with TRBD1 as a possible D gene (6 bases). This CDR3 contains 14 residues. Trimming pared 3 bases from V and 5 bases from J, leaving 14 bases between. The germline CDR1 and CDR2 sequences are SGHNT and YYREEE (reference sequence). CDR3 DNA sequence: TGTGCCAGCAGCTCTGGACAGCGTGGGACTGAAGCTTTCTTT. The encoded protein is CASSSGQRGTEAFF. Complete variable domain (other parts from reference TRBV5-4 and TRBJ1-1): ETGVTQSPTHLIKTRGQQVTLRCSSQSGHNTVSWYQQALGQGPQFIFQYYREEENGRGNFPPRFSGLQFPNYSSELNVNALELDDSALYLCASSSGQRGTEAFFGQGTRLTVV.

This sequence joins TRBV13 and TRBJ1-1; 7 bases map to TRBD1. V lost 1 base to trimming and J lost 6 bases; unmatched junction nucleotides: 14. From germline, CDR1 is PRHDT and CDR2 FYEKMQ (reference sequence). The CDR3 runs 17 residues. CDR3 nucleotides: TGTGCCAGCAGCTTAGCGGGCAGGGGGTCCATGCACCCTGAAGCTTTCTTT. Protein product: CASSLAGRGSMHPEAFF.

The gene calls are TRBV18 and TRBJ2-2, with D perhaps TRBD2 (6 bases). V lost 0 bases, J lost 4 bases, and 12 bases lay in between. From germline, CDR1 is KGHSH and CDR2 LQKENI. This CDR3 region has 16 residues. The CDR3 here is CASSPPLLGGTGELFF. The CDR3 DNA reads TGTGCCAGCTCACCACCTCTTTTGGGAGGCACCGGGGAGCTGTTTTTT.

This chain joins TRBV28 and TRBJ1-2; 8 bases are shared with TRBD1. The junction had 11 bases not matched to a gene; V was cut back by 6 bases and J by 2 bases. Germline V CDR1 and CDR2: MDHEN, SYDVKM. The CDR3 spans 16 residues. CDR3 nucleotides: TGTGCCAGCAGCCGGGCAGGGGGCGGAGGGAACTATGGCTACACCTTC. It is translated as CASSRAGGGGNYGYTF.